These T cell receptor beta chains were read from a single sample in a study of cytomegalovirus exposure and HLA in healthy donors. Method: immunoSEQ multiplex PCR; TCRdb's copy keeps in-frame clones and lacks some. Its listing shows fewer than 60,000 clones. Sequencing used PBMCs. These receptor sequences come from a woman aged 25-40 years in good health and CMV-seropositive. CDR3s include the opening cysteine and the closing phenylalanine or tryptophan. The order of the fields is J gene, D gene, clone size, V gene, CDR3 DNA, CDR3 protein. A D gene is named only where the DNA matches it firmly. Only some rows state a clone size, as once, few, many or a class for expanded clones.

J: TRBJ2-3; D: -; size: -; V: TRBV2; DNA: TGTGCCAGCAGTGATTCTATATCTAGCACAGATACGCAGTATTTT; CDR3: CASSDSISSTDTQYF
J: TRBJ2-1; D: -; size: -; V: TRBV4-1; DNA: TGCGCCAGCAGCCAAGCCCTAGAGCAGTTCTTC; CDR3: CASSQALEQFF
J: TRBJ1-1; D: TRBD1; size: -; V: TRBV5-1; DNA: TGCGCCAGCAGCGTGGGGACAGGGGAATCCCCTGAAGCTTTCTTT; CDR3: CASSVGTGESPEAFF
J: TRBJ2-3; D: -; size: -; V: TRBV6-5; DNA: TGTGCCAGCAGTTACGGCCGTACGCAGTATTTT; CDR3: CASSYGRTQYF
J: TRBJ1-1; D: -; size: -; V: TRBV6-5; DNA: TGTGCCAGCAGACCCGGACAGAAGTGGAACACTGAAGCTTTCTTT; CDR3: CASRPGQKWNTEAFF
J: TRBJ1-1; D: -; size: -; V: TRBV18; DNA: TGTGCCAGCTCACCGCAACGGTCGATAAACACTGAAGCTTTCTTT; CDR3: CASSPQRSINTEAFF
J: TRBJ2-2; D: -; size: -; V: TRBV6-6; DNA: TGTGCCAGCAGTTCCCTTCGCGGGGAGCTGTTTTTT; CDR3: CASSSLRGELFF
J: TRBJ1-3; D: -; size: -; V: TRBV6-5; DNA: TGTGCCAGCAGTAGAGACCAGGGTTCTGGAAACACCATATATTTT; CDR3: CASSRDQGSGNTIYF
J: TRBJ1-6; D: -; size: -; V: TRBV5-4; DNA: TGTGCCAGCAGCTTGGCCCGGAGCCTAAATTCACCCCTCCACTTT; CDR3: CASSLARSLNSPLHF
J: TRBJ2-1; D: TRBD2; size: -; V: TRBV30; DNA: TGTGCCTGGAGTGTAGCTGTTTATGGACTAGCGCCTAATGAGCAGTTCTTC; CDR3: CAWSVAVYGLAPNEQFF
J: TRBJ2-7; D: -; size: -; V: TRBV9; DNA: TGTGCCAGCAGCGTAGGTGCGGACTCCTACGAGCAGTACTTC; CDR3: CASSVGADSYEQYF
J: TRBJ1-2; D: TRBD1; size: -; V: TRBV10-3; DNA: TGTGCCATCAGTTTGGACAGGGGGAATTATGGCTACACCTTC; CDR3: CAISLDRGNYGYTF
J: TRBJ1-2; D: -; size: -; V: TRBV6-1; DNA: TGTGCCAGCAGTGAAACAGGCTATGGCTACACCTTC; CDR3: CASSETGYGYTF
J: TRBJ1-4; D: TRBD1; size: -; V: TRBV6-5; DNA: TGTGCCAGCAGGGCCCCGGGACAGGGCGGTGAAAAACTGTTTTTT; CDR3: CASRAPGQGGEKLFF
J: TRBJ1-1; D: -; size: -; V: TRBV6-1; DNA: TGTGCCAGCAGCTGGGAAAGGGAGGACACTGAAGCTTTCTTT; CDR3: CASSWEREDTEAFF
J: TRBJ2-4; D: TRBD2; size: -; V: TRBV6-5; DNA: TGTGCCAGCAGTTACATCGTTGGGACTAGCAAAAACATTCAGTACTTC; CDR3: CASSYIVGTSKNIQYF
J: TRBJ1-2; D: -; size: -; V: TRBV27; DNA: TGTGCCAGCAGTTTATCGCTCTGGAAGACAGCCGATGGCTACACCTTC; CDR3: CASSLSLWKTADGYTF
J: TRBJ2-7; D: TRBD1; size: -; V: TRBV6-6; DNA: TGTGCCAGCGTCCCGGGACAGTTCACCTACGAGCAGTACTTC; CDR3: CASVPGQFTYEQYF
J: TRBJ2-7; D: TRBD1; size: -; V: TRBV30; DNA: TGTGCCTGGACGGGACAGGGGGCCGGGGAGCAGTACTTC; CDR3: CAWTGQGAGEQYF
J: TRBJ2-7; D: -; size: -; V: TRBV6-1; DNA: TGTGCCAGCAGTGCGGGACGGACTATAGGCGGGCAGTACTTC; CDR3: CASSAGRTIGGQYF
J: TRBJ2-7; D: -; size: -; V: TRBV18; DNA: TGTGCCAGCTCACCGCGGCAGCCTCCCTACGAGCAGTACTTC; CDR3: CASSPRQPPYEQYF
J: TRBJ1-1; D: -; size: -; V: TRBV7-9; DNA: TGTGCCAGCAGCTTCGACACTGAAGCTTTCTTT; CDR3: CASSFDTEAFF
J: TRBJ2-7; D: -; size: -; V: TRBV2; DNA: TGTGCCAGCAGTGGCGGGCTCCTACCCTCCTACGAGCAGTACTTC; CDR3: CASSGGLLPSYEQYF
J: TRBJ2-7; D: TRBD2; size: -; V: TRBV5-1; DNA: TGCGCCAGCAGCTCCAGGACTAGCGGGAGTCGCCACGAGCAGTACTTC; CDR3: CASSSRTSGSRHEQYF
J: TRBJ2-1; D: TRBD2; size: -; V: TRBV11-2; DNA: TGTGCCAGCAGCTTGTCCCCGAGCGGGGGGTGGAATGAGCAGTTCTTC; CDR3: CASSLSPSGGWNEQFF
J: TRBJ2-3; D: -; size: -; V: TRBV25-1; DNA: TGTGCCAGCAGTGAATGGGGCGATGGTGCAGATACGCAGTATTTT; CDR3: CASSEWGDGADTQYF
J: TRBJ1-1; D: -; size: -; V: TRBV6-1; DNA: TGTGCCAGCAGTGAGCCACAGGGAACTGAAGCTTTCTTT; CDR3: CASSEPQGTEAFF
J: TRBJ1-3; D: -; size: -; V: TRBV29-1; DNA: TGCAGCGTCGGCTCTGGAAACACCATATATTTT; CDR3: CSVGSGNTIYF
J: TRBJ1-1; D: -; size: -; V: TRBV29-1; DNA: TGCAGCGTTGTCCCCCAACAGAACACTGAAGCTTTCTTT; CDR3: CSVVPQQNTEAFF
J: TRBJ2-5; D: -; size: -; V: TRBV6-6; DNA: TGTGCCAGCGCAGGCCACAGGGTTCAAGGGGAGACCCAGTACTTC; CDR3: CASAGHRVQGETQYF
J: TRBJ2-5; D: TRBD1; size: -; V: TRBV6-5; DNA: TGTGCCAGCAGTAACGACAGGGATGAGACCCAGTACTTC; CDR3: CASSNDRDETQYF
J: TRBJ2-1; D: TRBD2; size: medium-sized; V: TRBV4-2; DNA: TGTGCCAGCAGCCAAGATAATAGCGGGAGCTCCGACAATGAGCAGTTCTTC; CDR3: CASSQDNSGSSDNEQFF
J: TRBJ2-1; D: -; size: -; V: TRBV2; DNA: TGTGCCAGCAGTGGTATGCGGGGGCAGAATGAGCAGTTCTTC; CDR3: CASSGMRGQNEQFF
J: TRBJ2-7; D: -; size: -; V: TRBV1; DNA: TGCACCAGCAGCCAAGTGGTGCTAGCCCGCCTCAGTTACGAGCAGTACTTC; CDR3: CTSSQVVLARLSYEQYF
J: TRBJ1-1; D: -; size: -; V: TRBV7-9; DNA: TGTGCCAGCAGCCACGTGATCGGTTTTGCTGAAGCTTTCTTT; CDR3: CASSHVIGFAEAFF
J: TRBJ2-1; D: TRBD1; size: -; V: TRBV4-2; DNA: TGTGCCAGCAGCCAAGGGATTTTGGACAGGGAGGAGAGTAATGAGCAGTTCTTC; CDR3: CASSQGILDREESNEQFF
J: TRBJ1-6; D: TRBD1; size: -; V: TRBV6-6; DNA: TGTGCCAGTAGTTACGGGACAGGAGAATCACCCCTCCACTTT; CDR3: CASSYGTGESPLHF
J: TRBJ1-1; D: -; size: -; V: TRBV10-3; DNA: TGTGCCTCCAGGGTCAACACTGAAGCTTTCTTT; CDR3: CASRVNTEAFF
J: TRBJ2-3; D: TRBD2; size: -; V: TRBV7-9; DNA: TGTGCCAGCAGCCCAGGGTGGAATTTTCTTAGCGGGAAACGAGATACGCAGTATTTT; CDR3: CASSPGWNFLSGKRDTQYF